The 7 T cell receptor beta chains in this list originate from one sample, sequenced in a study of spatial heterogeneity in lung cancer. Study results and limitations: Tumor mutation counts were tracked by expanded intratumoral alpha and beta TCR counts.

Their recognized antigens are unknown. TCRdb itself ran the 5' RACE reads through MiXCR, one entry per CDR3 protein. The sample contains fewer than 30,000 distinct CDR3 sequences, 7.1% of which appear only once. Described time point: sample taken at primary tumor resection. The source was lung tumor tissue, collected at surgery. Every receptor here comes from a male donor with early-stage non-small cell lung cancer.

This clonotype was counted at least ten times. The rearrangement links TRBV15 to TRBJ1-2; TRBD1 matches at 7 bases. J was trimmed by 7 bases and V by 1 base; bases with no gene match: 12. From germline, CDR1 is LNHNV and CDR2 YYDKDF (reference sequence). CDR3 size: 16 residues. The DNA of the CDR3 is TGTGCCACCAGCAGAGCGTTCCCCAGGGGGGAGTCTGGCTACACCTTC. Translation: CATSRAFPRGESGYTF. The whole variable domain, remainder taken from reference TRBV15 and TRBJ1-2, is DAMVIQNPRYQVTQFGKPVTLSCSQTLNHNVMYWYQQKSSQAPKLLFHYYDKDFNNEADTPDNFQSRRPNTSFCFLDIRSPGLGDTAMYLCATSRAFPRGESGYTFGSGTRLTVV.

This clonotype was recorded many times. The chain is built from TRBV10-3 and TRBJ2-1; TRBD2 agrees at 9 bases. Germline V CDR1 and CDR2: ENHRY, SYGVKD. With V trimmed by 0 bases and J by 5 bases, 8 bases remained unmatched. The CDR3 has 17 amino acids. CDR3 loop: CAISESLASGDNNEQFF. The DNA for the CDR3 is TGTGCCATCAGTGAGTCGTTGGCTAGCGGGGATAACAATGAGCAGTTCTTC.

This clonotype was counted ten times or more. V is TRBV5-1 and J is TRBJ2-5; D may be TRBD2 (5 bases). Germline V CDR1 and CDR2: SGHRS, YFSETQ. Trimming removed 4 bases at V and 0 bases at J, with 7 bases between. The CDR3 totals 13 residues. CDR3 DNA sequence: TGCGCCAGCAGCCGGGAACACCAAGAGACCCAGTACTTC. As protein: CASSREHQETQYF.

The V call is TRBV20-1, the J call TRBJ1-1; D gene unclear. CDR1 and CDR2 (germline): DFQATT, SNEGSKA (reference sequence). This CDR3 comprises 13 residues. Trimming pared 3 bases from V and 6 bases from J, leaving 14 bases between. The CDR3, as DNA: TGCAGTGCTAGGGCGGCGATGGGCGCTGAAGCTTTCTTT. Protein sequence: CSARAAMGAEAFF.

This chain connects TRBV5-1 to TRBJ1-1, with TRBD1 matching 10 bases. This CDR3 comprises 13 residues. The J segment lost 11 bases and the V segment lost 0 bases, leaving 4 bases of the junction unmatched. Germline-derived CDR1 and CDR2 are SGHRS and YFSETQ. The CDR3 reads CASSLGDRGMAFF. In nucleotides, the CDR3 is TGCGCCAGCAGCTTGGGGGACAGGGGAATGGCTTTCTTT.

This clonotype was seen many times. The gene calls are TRBV9 and TRBJ1-2; 8 positions agree with TRBD1. Germline V gives CDR1 SGDLS, CDR2 YYNGEE. With V trimmed by 2 bases and J by 10 bases, 7 bases remained unmatched. The CDR3 length is 13 residues. CDR3 DNA: TGTGCCAGCAGCGTTAGGACAGGGACGGACTACACCTTC. Translating it yields CASSVRTGTDYTF.

The gene calls are TRBV28 and TRBJ2-7; D gene uncertain. The ends were cut back, 7 bases at V and 0 bases at J, with 13 bases in the middle. The length of the CDR3 is 14 residues. The germline V gene has CDR1 MDHEN and CDR2 SYDVKM. CDR3 nucleotides: TGTGCCAGCACTACATCCCCCGGCTCCTACGAGCAGTACTTC. Translated, it gives CASTTSPGSYEQYF. Full variable domain (outside the CDR3, taken from reference TRBV28 and TRBJ2-7): DVKVTQSSRYLVKRTGEKVFLECVQDMDHENMFWYRQDPGLGLRLIYFSYDVKMKEKGDIPEGYSVSREKKERFSLILESASTNQTSMYLCASTTSPGSYEQYFGPGTRLTVT.